These T cell receptor beta chains were read from a single sample in a study of blood T cell repertoires in COVID-19. This table comes from immunoSEQ multiplex PCR, and its TCRdb copy is limited to in-frame clones, with some not included. The profile shows about 220,000 clones, about 85% of them singletons. The sequenced material came from peripheral blood. All receptors derive from a man aged 25-45 years with active or convalescent COVID-19. Each CDR3 is given with its conserved first and last residue. D genes are given only for firm matches. Not every row has a clone size; where given, it reads once, few, many or a size class.

clone_size,d_call,v_call,j_call,cdr3_aa,cdr3_nt
-,TRBD1,TRBV3-1/TRBV3-2,TRBJ2-2,CASSQPSQGEEELFF,TGTGCCAGCAGCCAACCTAGTCAGGGGGAAGAGGAGCTGTTTTTT
-,-,TRBV6-5,TRBJ2-1,CASSYSPDTNEQFF,TGTGCCAGCAGTTACTCGCCAGACACCAATGAGCAGTTCTTC
-,TRBD1,TRBV19,TRBJ2-3,CASSIDPRTGNTQYF,TGTGCCAGTAGTATAGACCCGAGGACAGGGAATACGCAGTATTTT
-,-,TRBV2,TRBJ1-4,CASKGFATNEKLFF,TGTGCCAGCAAGGGGTTTGCAACTAATGAAAAACTGTTTTTT
-,-,TRBV28,TRBJ2-7,CASSLWFLAGYEQYF,TGTGCCAGCAGTTTATGGTTTCTAGCAGGCTACGAGCAGTACTTC
few,-,TRBV6-4,TRBJ2-3,CASSDSEGSTDTQYF,TGTGCCAGCAGTGACTCAGAGGGCAGCACAGATACGCAGTATTTT
-,TRBD1,TRBV5-8,TRBJ1-1,CASSLGTGVRTEAFF,TGTGCCAGCAGCTTGGGCACAGGGGTTCGCACTGAAGCTTTCTTT
-,-,TRBV9,TRBJ2-1,CASSVALGLNNEQFF,TGTGCCAGCAGCGTAGCTTTAGGACTAAACAATGAGCAGTTCTTC
-,-,TRBV5-1,TRBJ2-1,CASRRGGSDEQFF,TGCGCCAGCAGAAGAGGTGGGAGCGATGAGCAGTTCTTC
-,-,TRBV4-1,TRBJ1-2,CASSQVLRGSSERGYTF,TGCGCCAGCAGCCAAGTACTACGGGGAAGTAGTGAGAGGGGCTACACCTTC
-,TRBD1,TRBV7-2,TRBJ2-1,CASSQDRGAVEQFF,TGTGCCAGCAGCCAAGACAGGGGTGCGGTTGAGCAGTTCTTC
-,-,TRBV7-9,TRBJ2-5,CASSPRQGASGRGETQYF,TGTGCCAGCAGCCCCCGACAGGGGGCGAGCGGGAGGGGAGAGACCCAGTACTTC
-,-,TRBV4-3,TRBJ2-3,CASSQKGLGTDTQYF,TGCGCCAGCAGTCAAAAGGGGTTGGGCACAGATACGCAGTATTTT
-,-,TRBV25-1,TRBJ1-2,CASSEMGPPLYGYTF,TGTGCCAGCAGTGAAATGGGCCCCCCGCTTTATGGCTACACCTTC
-,-,TRBV30,TRBJ1-2,CAWSPGQSHNYGYTF,TGTGCCTGGAGTCCCGGACAGAGCCATAACTATGGCTACACCTTC
-,-,TRBV7-9,TRBJ1-4,CASSSRVTNEKLFF,TGTGCCAGCAGCAGCAGGGTAACTAATGAAAAACTGTTTTTT
-,-,TRBV5-8,TRBJ1-1,CASSHREGVSGAFF,TGTGCCAGCAGCCACCGGGAAGGCGTCTCGGGGGCTTTCTTT